Listed here is a single T cell receptor (beta chain). Antigen specificity is unknown. The data stem from a study of OX40 agonist ivuxolimab in advanced cancers. Study-wide findings and caveats: Dosing at 0.1 to 3.0 mg/kg was accompanied by clonal expansion of CD4+ and CD8+ blood T cells by week 6. Antigen specificity was not determined for the expanded peripheral T cells. Among the lowest levels of clonal expansion were found in partial responders at 0.1-3.0 mg/kg.

The protocol was immunoSEQ multiplex PCR, while the TCRdb copy is restricted to in-frame clones and leaves out a portion. This table holds 65,000 to 95,000 clones, over 85% found once. This CDR3 is 15 amino acids long. Looked up from germline, CDR1 is SGHNT and CDR2 is YYREEE (reference sequence). The junction had 5 bases not matched to a gene; V was cut back by 2 bases and J by 3 bases. This clonotype was obtained from an adult with an advanced solid tumor such as melanoma, head and neck, liver or kidney cancer. The sample here was CD4+ or CD8+ T cells sorted from blood, taken in a trial of the OX40 agonist ivuxolimab. The chain couples TRBV5-4 to TRBJ2-5, with 9 bases lining up with TRBD1. CDR3 residues: CASSFGTGREETQYF. The DNA for the CDR3 is TGTGCCAGCAGCTTCGGGACAGGGAGGGAAGAGACCCAGTACTTC.